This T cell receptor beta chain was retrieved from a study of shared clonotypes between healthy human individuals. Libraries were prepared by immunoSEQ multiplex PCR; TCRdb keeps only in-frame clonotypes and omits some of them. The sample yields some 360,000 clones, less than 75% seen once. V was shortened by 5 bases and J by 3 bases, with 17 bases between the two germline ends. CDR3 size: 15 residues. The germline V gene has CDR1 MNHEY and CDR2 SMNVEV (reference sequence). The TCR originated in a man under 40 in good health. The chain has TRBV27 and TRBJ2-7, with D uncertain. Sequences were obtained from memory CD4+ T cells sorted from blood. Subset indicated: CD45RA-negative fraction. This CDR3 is CASSLNTVINYEQYF. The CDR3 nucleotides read TGTGCCAGCAGTCTAAATACAGTTATTAACTACGAGCAGTACTTC.